Sequencing of this T cell receptor (beta chain) was carried out in a study of T cells in localized non-small cell lung cancer. Study-level findings and limits: In adjacent lung, a median around 50 of the top 100 tumor clones were found. Tumor trailed uninvolved adjacent lung in T cell clonality, which peaked there. Only one tumor region went through sequencing, so heterogeneity may still be there.

The CDR3 covers 14 residues. V dropped 4 bases and J dropped 0 bases, with 9 bases sitting between them. CDR1 is SGHRS and CDR2 is YFSETQ in the germline V gene. In its sample, this clone was seen once. Its antigen is not known. Profiled with immunoSEQ multiplex PCR; TCRdb holds only in-frame clones, not every one. The sample contains about 130,000 clones, more than 80% of which appear only once. J is TRBJ2-3 and V is TRBV5-1, with unresolved D. This specimen was peripheral blood, taken before any cancer treatment. This clonotype was sampled from a female donor at least 60 years old with stage I lung adenocarcinoma. As DNA, the CDR3 is TGCGCCAGCAGCCCGCCTAGTAGCACAGATACGCAGTATTTT. Its protein is CASSPPSSTDTQYF.